Sequencing of this T cell receptor beta chain was carried out in a study of OX40 agonist ivuxolimab in advanced cancers. Broadly, across the study: Ivuxolimab was an agonistic, fully human IgG2 monoclonal antibody directed against OX40 (CD134), a costimulatory receptor. Of the approximately 50 dose-escalation patients, hepatocellular carcinoma was present in about 20, melanoma in approximately 15, renal cell carcinoma in 9 and head and neck cancer in 9. In the dose-escalation cohort, more than 80% of patients were male, and the mean age was approximately 60 years with a range of about 20 to 79. Prior anti-PD-1, anti-PD-L1 or anti-CTLA-4 therapy was permitted, and roughly two fifths of dose-escalation patients had received checkpoint inhibitors. Partial responses were achieved by three dose-escalation patients, of whom one had hepatocellular carcinoma and two had cutaneous melanoma. The purpose of peripheral TCRbeta sequencing was to test whether ivuxolimab changed TCR sequence diversity and led to clonal T-cell expansion. The paper describes the monotherapy dose-escalation part (N of about 54 patients) of the phase I trial of ivuxolimab. Intravenous ivuxolimab was administered to patients every 2 weeks at six dose levels: 0.01, 0.1, 0.3, 1.5, 3 and 10 mg/kg.

General findings and caveats noted by the study authors: Clonal expansion of both CD4+ and CD8+ blood T cells was observed from baseline to week 6 at doses 0.1 to 3.0 mg/kg. Low levels of normalized T-cell clonal expansion were also seen in some patients who did not respond. Which antigens the clonally expanded peripheral T cells were specific for was not determined. In partial responders in the 0.1-3.0 mg/kg groups, normalized peripheral clonal expansion was found to be among the lowest, especially among CD8+ T cells. After ivuxolimab, more expanded clones were found on average in CD8+ T cells than in CD4+ T cells.

Worth noting for this clone: The antigen this receptor binds is unknown. The input lacks base qualities; no much larger clone sits a single base away.

The trial excluded patients who had a history of autoimmune disease or were on systemic immunosuppression. Peripheral blood for TCR sequencing was collected from all dose cohorts at baseline, on cycle 4 day 1, and on cycle 7 day 1. The samples were taken from a phase I, first-in-human, multicenter, open-label dose-escalation trial of ivuxolimab. The trial enrolled adults with locally advanced or metastatic head and neck squamous cell, hepatocellular, melanoma or renal cell carcinoma. CD4+ and CD8+ T cells were sorted separately from peripheral blood before TCR sequencing. To sequence the TCRbeta CDR3 region, genomic DNA was isolated from the sorted cells. TCRbeta CDR3 regions were sequenced using the immunoSEQ Assay. TCRdb carries this immuneACCESS record with in-frame sequences only. Its versions omit some clonotypes, under half of them owing to an unresolved V gene in the studies checked, with the rest unexplained. The sample table holds 34,000 or so clones, of which over 80% were seen once. The ten largest clones capture about 4.3% of the sample.

Taken from the germline V gene (reference sequence), the CDR1 and CDR2 loops are SEHNR and FQNEAQ. The CDR3 spans 14 residues, from the cysteine through the phenylalanine. The entry retains the CDR3 DNA only, 42 bases that are in frame from base 1. The V end loses 1 base and the J end loses 8 bases, and a stretch of 11 bases separates them. The chain joins TRBV7-9 to TRBJ1-4; the D segment could be TRBD1, given 5 matching bases. This TCR was recovered from an adult with an advanced solid tumor such as melanoma, head and neck, liver or kidney cancer. This specimen was CD4+ or CD8+ T cells sorted from blood, taken in a trial of the OX40 agonist ivuxolimab. The CDR3 sequence is CASSLEAGYEKLFF. The nucleotides are TGTGCCAGCAGCTTAGAGGCAGGGTACGAAAAACTGTTTTTT. Reference TRBV7-9 and TRBJ1-4 proteins supply the regions before and after the CDR3; the full variable domain is: DTGVSQNPRHKITKRGQNVTFRCDPISEHNRLYWYRQTLGQGPEFLTYFQNEAQLEKSRLLSDRFSAERPKGSFSTLEIQRTEQGDSAMYLCASSLEAGYEKLFFGSGTQLSVL.